A selection of T cell receptor beta chains follows, all from one sample in a study of cytomegalovirus exposure and HLA in healthy donors. TCRdb's copy holds only in-frame clones and misses some; the assay was immunoSEQ multiplex PCR. The table records about 200,000 clones, about 79% of them present only once. Sequencing was performed on PBMCs. These TCRs come from a boy aged 2-9 years in good health and CMV-seronegative. Each CDR3 is given with its conserved first and last residue. D genes are given only for firm matches. A clone size is listed for some rows: how often the clone was seen (once, few, many), or a class if it is expanded.

V	J	D	size	CDR3	DNA
TRBV19	TRBJ2-3	TRBD2	-	CASGKRGYTDTQYF	TGTGCCAGTGGAAAGCGGGGGTACACAGATACGCAGTATTTT
TRBV15	TRBJ1-5	TRBD1	-	CATSRDRYRGANQPQHF	TGTGCCACCAGCAGAGATCGCTACAGGGGGGCCAATCAGCCCCAGCATTTT
TRBV5-8	TRBJ1-1	-	-	CASSLAGGGARATEAFF	TGTGCCAGCAGCTTGGCCGGAGGGGGGGCTAGGGCCACTGAAGCTTTCTTT
TRBV5-4	TRBJ2-5	-	-	CASSLGGAETQYF	TGTGCCAGCAGCTTGGGGGGCGCAGAGACCCAGTACTTC
TRBV19	TRBJ1-4	-	-	CASMQGEAPNEKLFF	TGTGCCAGTATGCAAGGGGAGGCCCCTAATGAAAAACTGTTTTTT
TRBV4-3	TRBJ2-1	TRBD2	-	CASSQGVGRGNEQFF	TGCGCCAGCAGCCAAGGGGTGGGGAGGGGCAATGAGCAGTTCTTC
TRBV7-2	TRBJ2-7	-	-	CASSLGALSSYEQYF	TGTGCCAGCAGCTTAGGCGCCCTAAGCTCCTACGAGCAGTACTTC
TRBV4-3	TRBJ2-1	-	-	CASSQDLSLPSGNEQFF	TGCGCCAGCAGCCAAGATTTAAGTCTCCCGTCCGGCAATGAGCAGTTCTTC
TRBV7-9	TRBJ2-5	-	-	CASSLGGSFQETQYF	TGTGCCAGCAGCTTAGGCGGAAGTTTTCAAGAGACCCAGTACTTC
TRBV7-2	TRBJ2-1	-	-	CASSLVGGPRNEQFF	TGTGCCAGCAGCTTAGTGGGGGGGCCGCGGAATGAGCAGTTCTTC
TRBV2	TRBJ2-3	TRBD2	-	CASSSRTTRGGTDTQYF	TGTGCCAGCAGTTCCCGAACCACCCGCGGGGGTACAGATACGCAGTATTTT
TRBV5-6	TRBJ1-1	-	-	CASSLDFQTNTEAFF	TGTGCCAGCAGCTTGGATTTCCAGACTAACACTGAAGCTTTCTTT
TRBV18	TRBJ1-1	-	-	CASSPLTGLTEAFF	TGTGCCAGCTCACCACTAACAGGGTTGACTGAAGCTTTCTTT
TRBV6-5	TRBJ1-1	-	-	CASSYSIKGSAFF	TGTGCCAGCAGTTACTCTATCAAGGGGTCAGCTTTCTTT
TRBV28	TRBJ2-4	-	-	CASSITESGPKNIQYF	TGTGCCAGCAGTATAACGGAGAGTGGCCCCAAAAACATTCAGTACTTC
TRBV6-5	TRBJ2-3	-	-	CASSYDAITDTQYF	TGTGCCAGCAGTTACGATGCGATTACAGATACGCAGTATTTT
TRBV5-1	TRBJ1-2	-	-	CASSFGLGGPYGYTF	TGCGCCAGCAGCTTTGGGTTAGGAGGGCCCTATGGCTACACCTTC
TRBV7-9	TRBJ1-5	TRBD1	-	CASSSTGDIRPQHF	TGTGCCAGCAGCTCCACAGGGGATATTAGGCCCCAGCATTTT
TRBV30	TRBJ2-7	-	-	CAWSFSQGFKEQYF	TGTGCCTGGAGTTTCTCACAGGGCTTTAAGGAGCAGTACTTC
TRBV14	TRBJ1-1	-	once	CASSQLGRGDAFF	TGTGCCAGCAGCCAACTAGGTCGGGGGGACGCTTTCTTT
TRBV7-2	TRBJ2-5	TRBD2	few	CASRGDAGGGGWTQYF	TGTGCCAGCCGTGGGGATGCGGGGGGAGGCGGGTGGACCCAGTACTTC
TRBV7-9	TRBJ2-5	-	-	CASSLGAGSQETQYF	TGTGCCAGCAGCTTAGGGGCGGGGTCCCAAGAGACCCAGTACTTC
TRBV7-2	TRBJ2-7	TRBD1	few	CASSLVPQGQGSDEQYF	TGTGCCAGCAGCTTAGTGCCCCAGGGACAGGGAAGCGACGAGCAGTACTTC
TRBV7-2	TRBJ1-2	TRBD1	-	CASRLTGGVNGYTF	TGTGCCAGCAGGCTCACAGGGGGAGTAAATGGCTACACCTTC
TRBV7-9	TRBJ1-1	-	-	CASSLAPAGTNTEAFF	TGTGCCAGCAGCTTAGCGCCGGCGGGCACGAACACTGAAGCTTTCTTT
TRBV6-1	TRBJ2-3	-	-	CASSERDTQYF	TGTGCCAGCAGTGAACGAGATACGCAGTATTTT
TRBV19	TRBJ2-5	TRBD1	-	CASSLQGYSGETQYF	TGTGCCAGTAGCTTACAGGGGTATTCCGGGGAGACCCAGTACTTC
TRBV6-5	TRBJ1-4	-	-	CASSYYQGEKLFF	TGTGCCAGCAGTTACTATCAGGGGGAAAAACTGTTTTTT
TRBV10-3	TRBJ2-7	TRBD2	-	CATSGGAYEQYF	TGTGCCACTAGCGGGGGGGCCTACGAGCAGTACTTC
TRBV7-2	TRBJ2-5	TRBD2	-	CTSRTSGGAQETQYF	TGTACCAGCAGGACTAGCGGGGGGGCACAAGAGACCCAGTACTTC
TRBV7-3	TRBJ2-7	TRBD1	-	CASSFSTGAASYEQYF	TGTGCCAGCAGCTTTTCCACAGGGGCCGCATCCTACGAGCAGTACTTC
TRBV5-6	TRBJ1-3	-	-	CASSFGLSGNTIYF	TGTGCCAGCAGCTTTGGCCTCTCTGGAAACACCATATATTTT
TRBV7-2	TRBJ2-3	-	-	CASSPYRNTQYF	TGTGCCAGCAGCCCCTATCGTAATACGCAGTATTTT
TRBV10-2	TRBJ2-7	-	-	CASRPGQGGEQYF	TGCGCCAGCAGACCCGGACAGGGAGGGGAGCAGTACTTC
TRBV19	TRBJ1-2	-	-	CASSIGRAAYHYGYTF	TGTGCCAGTAGTATTGGGAGGGCAGCTTATCACTATGGCTACACCTTC
TRBV19	TRBJ1-2	TRBD1	-	CASSIPTGGYGYTF	TGTGCCAGTAGTATCCCGACAGGGGGCTATGGCTACACCTTC
TRBV11-2	TRBJ2-2	-	-	CASRTVKTNTGELFF	TGTGCCAGCAGGACAGTTAAAACGAACACCGGGGAGCTGTTTTTT
TRBV29-1	TRBJ1-3	TRBD1	few	CSAAPMDRENTIYF	TGCAGCGCCGCACCGATGGACAGGGAAAACACCATATATTTT
TRBV9	TRBJ2-3	-	-	CASSVGSRDDRAYPGTRLTDTQYF	TGTGCCAGCAGCGTCGGTTCCAGGGACGACAGGGCTTATCCCGGGACTAGACTCACAGATACGCAGTATTTT
TRBV5-1	TRBJ2-3	-	-	CASSFGLASTDTQYF	TGCGCCAGCAGCTTCGGGCTAGCGAGCACAGATACGCAGTATTTT
TRBV9	TRBJ2-5	TRBD1	-	CASSPRDREETQYF	TGTGCCAGCAGCCCCCGGGACAGAGAAGAGACCCAGTACTTC
TRBV7-2	TRBJ1-6	TRBD1	few	CASSSPREGARSPLHF	TGTGCCAGCAGCTCCCCCCGTGAGGGGGCGCGTTCACCCCTCCACTTT
TRBV5-1	TRBJ1-4	-	few	CASSLAPLDSLRGEKLFF	TGCGCCAGCAGCTTGGCTCCTCTGGACAGTCTGAGGGGGGAAAAACTGTTTTTT
TRBV30	TRBJ2-1	-	-	CAWKPSVYNEQFF	TGTGCCTGGAAGCCTAGCGTGTACAATGAGCAGTTCTTC
TRBV6-1	TRBJ2-4	TRBD2	-	CASGAGGLAKNIQYF	TGTGCCAGCGGAGCGGGGGGGCTCGCCAAAAACATTCAGTACTTC
TRBV6-5	TRBJ2-3	-	-	CASSSLARGTDTQYF	TGTGCCAGCAGTTCACTAGCAAGGGGCACAGATACGCAGTATTTT
TRBV6-1	TRBJ2-1	TRBD1	-	CASGTVSYNEQFF	TGTGCCAGCGGGACAGTCTCCTACAATGAGCAGTTCTTC
TRBV7-2	TRBJ1-2	-	-	CASSLGGYYGYTF	TGTGCCAGCAGCTTAGGGGGCTACTATGGCTACACCTTC
TRBV7-9	TRBJ2-7	-	-	CASSTQRVSGFNSYEQYF	TGTGCCAGCAGCACACAACGGGTGTCGGGTTTTAACTCCTACGAGCAGTACTTC
TRBV5-1	TRBJ1-1	-	-	CASSLEGRWVGGMNTEAFF	TGCGCCAGCAGCTTGGAAGGCAGGTGGGTTGGAGGCATGAACACTGAAGCTTTCTTT
TRBV5-6	TRBJ1-2	TRBD1	-	CASSWGDRGSGYTF	TGTGCCAGCAGCTGGGGGGACAGGGGTAGTGGCTACACCTTC
TRBV9	TRBJ1-3	-	once	CASSPRQLALENTIYF	TGTGCCAGCAGCCCGCGACAGTTAGCCCTGGAAAACACCATATATTTT
TRBV5-1	TRBJ2-7	-	-	CASSPRPGQTYEQYF	TGCGCCAGCAGCCCCCGGCCAGGGCAGACCTACGAGCAGTACTTC
TRBV21-1	TRBJ1-2	-	-	CASSKVFPDRINYGYTF	TGTGCCAGCAGCAAAGTCTTTCCGGACAGGATTAACTATGGCTACACCTTC
TRBV28	TRBJ2-7	TRBD1	-	CASNKGRGQGRYEQYF	TGTGCCAGCAATAAAGGAAGGGGACAGGGGAGGTACGAGCAGTACTTC